This is a list of T cell receptor beta chains from one sample in a study of blood T cell repertoires in COVID-19. Here immunoSEQ multiplex PCR was the method, and the copy in TCRdb shows in-frame clones only, minus some. The table lists over 100,000 clones, 75% to 85% of them singletons. The specimen was peripheral blood. These receptors were taken from a woman older than 75 with acute or convalescent COVID-19. Each CDR3 is given with its conserved first and last residue. Each record gives: clone size, V gene, D gene, CDR3 length, J gene, CDR3 protein, CDR3 DNA. A D gene is named only where the DNA matches it firmly. Not all rows give a size; the values are once, few, many and, for expanded clones, a class.

abundance: -; v_gene: TRBV7-2; d_gene: -; len: 13; j_gene: TRBJ1-2; CDR3aa: CASSLGPGDGYTF; CDR3nt: TGTGCCAGCAGCTTAGGGCCAGGGGATGGCTACACCTTC
abundance: few; v_gene: TRBV12-5; d_gene: TRBD1; len: 17; j_gene: TRBJ1-1; CDR3aa: CASGLWGGQGHNTEAFF; CDR3nt: TGTGCTAGTGGTTTGTGGGGGGGACAGGGGCATAACACTGAAGCTTTCTTT
abundance: -; v_gene: TRBV28; d_gene: -; len: 13; j_gene: TRBJ2-7; CDR3aa: CASFRVTPYEQYF; CDR3nt: TGTGCCAGTTTCCGGGTCACCCCCTACGAGCAGTACTTC
abundance: -; v_gene: TRBV7-3; d_gene: TRBD2; len: 16; j_gene: TRBJ2-3; CDR3aa: CASSPMAGVGTDTQYF; CDR3nt: TGTGCCAGCAGCCCTATGGCGGGAGTGGGCACAGATACGCAGTATTTT
abundance: -; v_gene: TRBV6-5; d_gene: TRBD2; len: 14; j_gene: TRBJ2-7; CDR3aa: CASEGLAGAYEQYF; CDR3nt: TGTGCCAGCGAGGGACTAGCGGGAGCCTACGAGCAGTACTTC
abundance: -; v_gene: TRBV5-4; d_gene: -; len: 13; j_gene: TRBJ2-1; CDR3aa: CASSDVGYNEQFF; CDR3nt: TGTGCCAGCAGTGACGTCGGGTACAATGAGCAGTTCTTC
abundance: -; v_gene: TRBV23-1; d_gene: -; len: 16; j_gene: TRBJ1-4; CDR3aa: CASSQSGNRVMEKLFF; CDR3nt: TGCGCCAGCAGTCAATCGGGGAACAGGGTAATGGAAAAACTGTTTTTT
abundance: -; v_gene: TRBV5-8; d_gene: -; len: 14; j_gene: TRBJ1-2; CDR3aa: CASSLEQANYGYTF; CDR3nt: TGTGCCAGCAGCTTGGAACAGGCGAACTATGGCTACACCTTC
abundance: few; v_gene: TRBV7-2; d_gene: -; len: 19; j_gene: TRBJ1-6; CDR3aa: CASSLEAVGSLRENSPLHF; CDR3nt: TGTGCCAGCAGCTTAGAGGCGGTGGGCAGCCTAAGGGAGAATTCACCCCTCCACTTT
abundance: -; v_gene: TRBV18; d_gene: -; len: 14; j_gene: TRBJ1-2; CDR3aa: CASSRTQAHYGYTF; CDR3nt: TGTGCCAGCTCACGGACTCAGGCCCACTATGGCTACACCTTC
abundance: -; v_gene: TRBV7-7; d_gene: TRBD2; len: 16; j_gene: TRBJ2-2; CDR3aa: CASSLDTSGGTGELFF; CDR3nt: TGTGCCAGCAGCTTAGACACTAGCGGGGGTACCGGGGAGCTGTTTTTT
abundance: once; v_gene: TRBV24-1; d_gene: -; len: 15; j_gene: TRBJ2-1; CDR3aa: CATSDFGRAYNEQFF; CDR3nt: TGTGCCACCAGTGATTTTGGGCGGGCCTACAATGAGCAGTTCTTC
abundance: -; v_gene: TRBV18; d_gene: -; len: 14; j_gene: TRBJ2-4; CDR3aa: CASSLGQAKNIQYF; CDR3nt: TGTGCCAGCTCACTGGGGCAAGCCAAAAACATTCAGTACTTC
abundance: few; v_gene: TRBV6-5; d_gene: TRBD1; len: 14; j_gene: TRBJ1-1; CDR3aa: CASSPDRKSTEAFF; CDR3nt: TGTGCCAGCAGCCCGGACAGGAAGAGCACTGAAGCTTTCTTT
abundance: -; v_gene: TRBV5-1; d_gene: TRBD2; len: 14; j_gene: TRBJ2-5; CDR3aa: CASSLTSGGETQYF; CDR3nt: TGCGCCAGCAGCTTAACTAGCGGGGGCGAGACCCAGTACTTC
abundance: -; v_gene: TRBV18; d_gene: -; len: 14; j_gene: TRBJ2-7; CDR3aa: CASSPPTVPYEQYF; CDR3nt: TGTGCCAGCTCACCACCGACAGTACCCTACGAGCAGTACTTC
abundance: few; v_gene: TRBV7-2; d_gene: -; len: 13; j_gene: TRBJ1-5; CDR3aa: CASSLGGHMPQHF; CDR3nt: TGTGCCAGCAGCTTGGGGGGGCATATGCCCCAGCATTTT
abundance: -; v_gene: TRBV9; d_gene: TRBD1; len: 12; j_gene: TRBJ1-2; CDR3aa: CASKTGWGGYTF; CDR3nt: TGTGCCAGCAAGACAGGGTGGGGTGGCTACACCTTC
abundance: -; v_gene: TRBV11-3; d_gene: TRBD2; len: 12; j_gene: TRBJ2-1; CDR3aa: CASSLTGGPQFF; CDR3nt: TGTGCCAGCAGCTTGACGGGAGGGCCGCAGTTCTTC
abundance: -; v_gene: TRBV7-2; d_gene: TRBD1; len: 15; j_gene: TRBJ1-2; CDR3aa: CASSLRGTGVYGYTF; CDR3nt: TGTGCCAGCAGCTTACGCGGGACAGGGGTCTATGGCTACACCTTC
abundance: -; v_gene: TRBV6-5; d_gene: -; len: 13; j_gene: TRBJ1-4; CDR3aa: CASTVATNEKLFF; CDR3nt: TGTGCCAGCACGGTTGCAACTAATGAAAAACTGTTTTTT
abundance: -; v_gene: TRBV7-8; d_gene: -; len: 16; j_gene: TRBJ2-2; CDR3aa: CASSLYAGPNTGELFF; CDR3nt: TGTGCCAGCAGCTTATACGCGGGGCCGAACACCGGGGAGCTGTTTTTT
abundance: -; v_gene: TRBV19; d_gene: -; len: 17; j_gene: TRBJ2-3; CDR3aa: CASSIIGLSTSTDTQYF; CDR3nt: TGTGCCAGTAGTATAATAGGACTATCCACTAGCACAGATACGCAGTATTTT
abundance: -; v_gene: TRBV9; d_gene: TRBD1; len: 12; j_gene: TRBJ1-2; CDR3aa: CASSFGQGSYTF; CDR3nt: TGTGCCAGCAGCTTCGGACAGGGATCCTACACCTTC
abundance: -; v_gene: TRBV7-2; d_gene: -; len: 14; j_gene: TRBJ1-2; CDR3aa: CASSLAATNYGYTF; CDR3nt: TGTGCCAGCAGCTTAGCTGCTACTAACTATGGCTACACCTTC
abundance: -; v_gene: TRBV19; d_gene: -; len: 14; j_gene: TRBJ1-1; CDR3aa: CASSIGQGFTEAFF; CDR3nt: TGTGCCAGTAGTATCGGTCAGGGGTTCACTGAAGCTTTCTTT
abundance: -; v_gene: TRBV20-1; d_gene: -; len: 11; j_gene: TRBJ2-1; CDR3aa: CSAERAGEQFF; CDR3nt: TGCAGTGCTGAGAGGGCCGGTGAGCAGTTCTTC
abundance: -; v_gene: TRBV3-1/TRBV3-2; d_gene: -; len: 16; j_gene: TRBJ2-1; CDR3aa: CASSQGLTGDNNEQFF; CDR3nt: TGTGCCAGCAGCCAAGGGCTGACAGGAGACAACAATGAGCAGTTCTTC
abundance: -; v_gene: TRBV29-1; d_gene: -; len: 13; j_gene: TRBJ1-2; CDR3aa: CSVATQGHYGYTF; CDR3nt: TGCAGCGTCGCAACACAGGGACACTATGGCTACACCTTC
abundance: -; v_gene: TRBV2; d_gene: -; len: 13; j_gene: TRBJ2-3; CDR3aa: CASSAGVTDTQYF; CDR3nt: TGTGCCAGCTCGGCAGGGGTGACAGATACGCAGTATTTT
abundance: -; v_gene: TRBV5-1; d_gene: -; len: 11; j_gene: TRBJ2-3; CDR3aa: CASRHTDTQYF; CDR3nt: TGCGCCAGCAGACACACAGATACGCAGTATTTT
abundance: -; v_gene: TRBV27; d_gene: -; len: 13; j_gene: TRBJ2-5; CDR3aa: CASSLMAGETQYF; CDR3nt: TGTGCCAGCAGTTTAATGGCAGGGGAGACCCAGTACTTC
abundance: few; v_gene: TRBV5-4; d_gene: -; len: 14; j_gene: TRBJ2-1; CDR3aa: CASSQGLVNNEQFF; CDR3nt: TGTGCCAGCAGCCAAGGTCTAGTAAACAATGAGCAGTTCTTC
abundance: -; v_gene: TRBV4-1; d_gene: -; len: 17; j_gene: TRBJ1-1; CDR3aa: CASSQQFPRVLGTEAFF; CDR3nt: TGCGCCAGCAGCCAACAATTCCCCAGGGTCTTAGGAACTGAAGCTTTCTTT
abundance: -; v_gene: TRBV7-2; d_gene: -; len: 15; j_gene: TRBJ1-2; CDR3aa: CASSLSAGINYGYTF; CDR3nt: TGTGCCAGCAGCTTAAGCGCAGGGATTAACTATGGCTACACCTTC
abundance: -; v_gene: TRBV27; d_gene: TRBD1; len: 17; j_gene: TRBJ2-7; CDR3aa: CASSFLPTGASSYEQYF; CDR3nt: TGTGCCAGCAGTTTCTTGCCGACAGGGGCTAGCTCCTACGAGCAGTACTTC
abundance: -; v_gene: TRBV7-2; d_gene: TRBD1; len: 15; j_gene: TRBJ1-5; CDR3aa: CASSPEDRGSQPQHF; CDR3nt: TGTGCCAGCAGCCCAGAGGACAGGGGCAGTCAGCCCCAGCATTTT
abundance: -; v_gene: TRBV5-5; d_gene: TRBD2; len: 14; j_gene: TRBJ2-1; CDR3aa: CASSPRAGFNEQFF; CDR3nt: TGTGCCAGCAGCCCTCGAGCGGGGTTCAATGAGCAGTTCTTC
abundance: -; v_gene: TRBV4-2; d_gene: TRBD1; len: 16; j_gene: TRBJ1-5; CDR3aa: CASSTRSGQVNQPQHF; CDR3nt: TGTGCCAGCAGCACCCGGTCGGGACAGGTCAATCAGCCCCAGCATTTT
abundance: -; v_gene: TRBV7-2; d_gene: TRBD1; len: 15; j_gene: TRBJ1-5; CDR3aa: CASSLGGQGTSPQHF; CDR3nt: TGTGCCAGCAGCTTAGGGGGACAGGGGACAAGCCCCCAGCATTTT
abundance: -; v_gene: TRBV2; d_gene: -; len: 16; j_gene: TRBJ2-1; CDR3aa: CASSELLISSYNEQFF; CDR3nt: TGTGCCAGCAGTGAACTACTCATTAGCTCCTACAATGAGCAGTTCTTC